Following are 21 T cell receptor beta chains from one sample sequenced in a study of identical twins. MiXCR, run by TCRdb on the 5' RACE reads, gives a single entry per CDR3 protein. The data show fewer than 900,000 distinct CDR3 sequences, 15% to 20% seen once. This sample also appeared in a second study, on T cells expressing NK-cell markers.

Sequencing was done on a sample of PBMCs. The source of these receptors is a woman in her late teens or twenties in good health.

The CDR3 DNA reads TGTGCCAGCAGCAATACCGTAGCGGGGGGGCTATGGGAGCAGTTCTTC. This gives the protein CASSNTVAGGLWEQFF. This chain joins TRBV3-1 and TRBJ2-1, with 11 bases fitting TRBD2. The J segment lost 10 bases and the V segment lost 5 bases, leaving 13 bases of the junction unmatched. The length of the CDR3 is 16 residues. CDR1 LGHDT and CDR2 YNNKEL come from the germline V gene (reference sequence).

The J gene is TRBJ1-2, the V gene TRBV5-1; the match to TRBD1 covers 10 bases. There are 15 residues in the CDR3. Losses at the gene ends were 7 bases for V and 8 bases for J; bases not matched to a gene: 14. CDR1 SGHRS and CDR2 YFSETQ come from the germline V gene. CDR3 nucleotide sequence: TGCGCCAGCGGGTCCGGGACAGGGGATGTGCGGGGCTACACCTTC. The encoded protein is CASGSGTGDVRGYTF.

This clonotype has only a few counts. In DNA, the CDR3 is TGCGCCAGCAGCTCCAAAGTCGGCATTCCCTACGAGCAGTACTTC. It encodes CASSSKVGIPYEQYF. The chain couples TRBV5-1 to TRBJ2-7; unclear D gene. The CDR3 has 15 residues. The V and J ends lost 3 bases and 2 bases respectively, with 15 bases between them. Germline lookup yields CDR1 SGHRS and CDR2 YFSETQ.

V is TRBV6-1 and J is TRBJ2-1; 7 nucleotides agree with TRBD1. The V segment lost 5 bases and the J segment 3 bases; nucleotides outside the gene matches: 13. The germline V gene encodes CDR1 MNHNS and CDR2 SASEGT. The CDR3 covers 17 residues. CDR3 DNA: TGTGCCAGCAGTCCCAGGGACAGATCCATCGTCTACAATGAGCAGTTCTTC. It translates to CASSPRDRSIVYNEQFF.

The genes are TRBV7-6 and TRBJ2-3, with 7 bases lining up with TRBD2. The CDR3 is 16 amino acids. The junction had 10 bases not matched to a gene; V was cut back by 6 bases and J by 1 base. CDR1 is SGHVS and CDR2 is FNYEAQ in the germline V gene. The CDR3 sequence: CASRSTSEDGTDTQYF. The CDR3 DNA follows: TGTGCCAGCAGGTCAACTAGCGAGGACGGCACAGATACGCAGTATTTT.

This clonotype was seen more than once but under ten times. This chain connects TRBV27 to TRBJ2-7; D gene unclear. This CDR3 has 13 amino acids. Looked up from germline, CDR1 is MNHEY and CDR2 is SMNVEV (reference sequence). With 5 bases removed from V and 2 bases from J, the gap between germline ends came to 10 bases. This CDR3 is CASSLIGPYEQYF. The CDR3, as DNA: TGTGCCAGCAGTCTGATTGGCCCCTACGAGCAGTACTTC.

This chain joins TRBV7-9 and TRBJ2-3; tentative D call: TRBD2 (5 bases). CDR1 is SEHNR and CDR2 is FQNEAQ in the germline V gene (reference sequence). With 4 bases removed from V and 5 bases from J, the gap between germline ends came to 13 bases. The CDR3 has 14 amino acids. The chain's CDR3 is CASSSPSRGDTQYF. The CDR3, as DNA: TGTGCCAGCAGCTCTCCTAGCCGTGGAGATACGCAGTATTTT.

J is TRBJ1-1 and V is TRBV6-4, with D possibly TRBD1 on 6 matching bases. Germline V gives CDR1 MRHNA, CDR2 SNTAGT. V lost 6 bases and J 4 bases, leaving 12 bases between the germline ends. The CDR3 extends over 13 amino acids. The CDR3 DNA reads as TGTGCCAGCAGAGCACAGGGTACCACTGAAGCTTTCTTT. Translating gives CASRAQGTTEAFF.

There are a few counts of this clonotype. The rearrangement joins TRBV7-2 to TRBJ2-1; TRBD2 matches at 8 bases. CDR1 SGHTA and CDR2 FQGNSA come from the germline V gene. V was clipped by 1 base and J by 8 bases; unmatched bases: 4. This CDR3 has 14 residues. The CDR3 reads CASSLGAGEHEQFF. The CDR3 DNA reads TGTGCCAGCAGCTTAGGAGCGGGAGAACATGAGCAGTTCTTC. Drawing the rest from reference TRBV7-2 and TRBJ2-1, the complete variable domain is GAGVSQSPSNKVTEKGKDVELRCDPISGHTALYWYRQSLGQGLEFLIYFQGNSAPDKSGLPSDRFSAERTGGSVSTLTIQRTQQEDSAVYLCASSLGAGEHEQFFGPGTRLTVL.

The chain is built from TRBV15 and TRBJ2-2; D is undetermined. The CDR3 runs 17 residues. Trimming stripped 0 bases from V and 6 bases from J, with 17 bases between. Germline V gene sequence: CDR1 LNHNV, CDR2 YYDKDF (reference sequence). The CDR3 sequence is CATSRDPISSQAGELFF. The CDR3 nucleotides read TGTGCCACCAGCAGAGACCCCATCTCGAGCCAGGCCGGGGAGCTGTTTTTT.

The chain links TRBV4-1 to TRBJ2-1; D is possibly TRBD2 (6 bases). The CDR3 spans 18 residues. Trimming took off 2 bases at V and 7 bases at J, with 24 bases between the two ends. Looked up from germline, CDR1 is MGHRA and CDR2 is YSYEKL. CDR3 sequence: CASSQRDALGGLRNEQFF. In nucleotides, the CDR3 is TGCGCCAGCAGCCAAAGAGATGCATTGGGAGGACTTCGGAATGAGCAGTTCTTC.

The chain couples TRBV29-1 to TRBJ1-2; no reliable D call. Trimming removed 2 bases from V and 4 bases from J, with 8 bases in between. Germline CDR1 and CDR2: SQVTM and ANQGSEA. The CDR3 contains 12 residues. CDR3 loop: CSVESLFYGYTF. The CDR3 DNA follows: TGCAGCGTTGAATCATTGTTCTATGGCTACACCTTC.

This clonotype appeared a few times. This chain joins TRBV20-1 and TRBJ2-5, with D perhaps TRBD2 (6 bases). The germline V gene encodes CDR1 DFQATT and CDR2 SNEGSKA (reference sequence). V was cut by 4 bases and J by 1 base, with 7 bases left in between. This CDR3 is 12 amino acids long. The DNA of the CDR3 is TGCAGTGCTAAACTAGCCCAAGAGACCCAGTACTTC. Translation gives CSAKLAQETQYF.

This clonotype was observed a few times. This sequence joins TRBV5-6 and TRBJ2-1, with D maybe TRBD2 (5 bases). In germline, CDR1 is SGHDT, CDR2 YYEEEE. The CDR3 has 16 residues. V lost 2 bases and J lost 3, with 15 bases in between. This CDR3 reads CASSLIQVAGYNEQFF. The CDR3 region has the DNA TGTGCCAGCAGCTTAATCCAAGTGGCGGGCTACAATGAGCAGTTCTTC. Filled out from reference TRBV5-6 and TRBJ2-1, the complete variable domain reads DAGVTQSPTHLIKTRGQQVTLRCSPKSGHDTVSWYQQALGQGPQFIFQYYEEEERQRGNFPDRFSGHQFPNYSSELNVNALLLGDSALYLCASSLIQVAGYNEQFFGPGTRLTVL.

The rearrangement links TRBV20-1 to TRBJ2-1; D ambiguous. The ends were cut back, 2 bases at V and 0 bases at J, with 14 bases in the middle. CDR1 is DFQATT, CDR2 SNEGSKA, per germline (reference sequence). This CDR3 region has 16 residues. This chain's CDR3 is CSARSYSESSYNEQFF. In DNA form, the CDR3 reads TGCAGTGCTAGATCCTATTCCGAGAGCTCCTACAATGAGCAGTTCTTC.

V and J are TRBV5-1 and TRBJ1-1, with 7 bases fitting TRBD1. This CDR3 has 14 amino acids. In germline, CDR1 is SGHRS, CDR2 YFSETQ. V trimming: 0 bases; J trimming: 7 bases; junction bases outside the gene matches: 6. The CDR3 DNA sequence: TGCGCCAGCAGCTTGGGACAGGGTGGAGGTGAAGCTTTCTTT. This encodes CASSLGQGGGEAFF.

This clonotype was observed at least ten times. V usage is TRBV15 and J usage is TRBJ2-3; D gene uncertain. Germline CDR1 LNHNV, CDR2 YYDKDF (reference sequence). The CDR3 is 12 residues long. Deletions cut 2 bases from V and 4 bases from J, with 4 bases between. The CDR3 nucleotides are TGTGCCACCAGCAGAAACTCAGATACGCAGTATTTT. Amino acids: CATSRNSDTQYF.

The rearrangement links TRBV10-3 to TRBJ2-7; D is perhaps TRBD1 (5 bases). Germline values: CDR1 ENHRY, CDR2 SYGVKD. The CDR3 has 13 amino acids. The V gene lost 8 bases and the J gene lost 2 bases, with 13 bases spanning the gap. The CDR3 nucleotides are TGTGCCATCGCGGCAGGGCTAGCCTACGAGCAGTACTTC. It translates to CAIAAGLAYEQYF.

The CDR3 nucleotides are TGTGCCAGCAGTTTGACAGGGAACAATGAGCAGTTCTTC. It is translated as CASSLTGNNEQFF. This chain links TRBV12-3 or TRBV12-4 with TRBJ2-1; 7 bases are shared with TRBD1. The trim removed 3 bases at V and 5 bases at J, leaving 1 base unmatched. The CDR3 is made up of 13 amino acids.

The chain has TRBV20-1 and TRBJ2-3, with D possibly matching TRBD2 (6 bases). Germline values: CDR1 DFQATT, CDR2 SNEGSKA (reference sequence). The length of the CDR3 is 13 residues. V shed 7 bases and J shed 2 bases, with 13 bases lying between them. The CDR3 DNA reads TGCAGTGTGTTGGGGGGAACCACAGATACGCAGTATTTT. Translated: CSVLGGTTDTQYF.

In DNA form, the CDR3 reads TGCAGTGCTGAGTGGGGGGGTTTTACCCAGTTCTTC. Encoded protein: CSAEWGGFTQFF. V usage is TRBV20-1 and J usage is TRBJ2-1, with 7 bases fitting TRBD2. The length of the CDR3 is 12 residues. Germline CDR1 DFQATT, CDR2 SNEGSKA (reference sequence). J was trimmed by 13 bases and V by 5 bases; bases with no gene match: 11.